This T cell receptor (beta chain) was sequenced in a study of CD8 T cells in Susac syndrome. RNA in amounts of about 0.5 to 1 ug was reverse transcribed with random hexamers. TCRdb itself ran the immunoSEQ multiplex PCR reads through MiXCR, one entry per CDR3 protein. Of roughly 200,000 distinct CDR3 sequences listed, approximately 95% are singletons. The clonotype originates from a human donor with multiple sclerosis. Sample: CD4+ T cells from PBMCs.

As DNA, the CDR3 is TGTGCCAGCAGCCAAAATAGACAGGGCGTCTATTACTTC. It yields the protein CASSQNRQGVYYF. The J gene is TRBJ2-4, the V gene TRBV3-1; 7 bases fit TRBD1. The CDR3 sequence is 13 residues long. Germline values: CDR1 LGHDT, CDR2 YNNKEL (reference sequence). Trimming cost V 2 bases and J 16 bases; bases outside gene matches: 11.